This T cell receptor beta chain is from a study of blood T cells in healthy people across ages. Study results and limitations: CMV status of donors was not determined, possibly confounding expanded clonotype changes. Getting older went along with TCR beta diversity per million T cells dropping roughly linearly.

The CDR3 has 15 residues. V was pared by 1 base and J by 2 bases, with 7 bases of the junction left unmatched. Germline loops: CDR1 DFQATT, CDR2 SNEGSKA (reference sequence). Healthy Caucasian individuals from Russia aged about 6 to 90 were enrolled as donors. The use of a sample-barcoded 5' primer and a J-beta primer mix characterized a second PCR of 7 to 11 cycles. TCRdb used MiXCR to reprocess the 5' RACE reads, holding one entry per CDR3 protein. The table records about 1.4 million distinct CDR3 sequences, approximately 63% of them present only once. Details on this clonotype: The antigen remains unidentified.

This chain joins TRBV20-1 and TRBJ2-7; TRBD1 agrees at 8 bases. Sequenced: blood. This sequence originates from a man aged 18 to 29 in good health. The CDR3 DNA reads as TGCAGTGCTAGAGCCGAAGGGGGACAGGCCTACGAGCAGTACTTC. It yields the protein CSARAEGGQAYEQYF.